This is a list of T cell receptor beta chains from one sample in a study of T cell responses to AZD1222 COVID-19 vaccine. The assay was immunoSEQ multiplex PCR, and TCRdb's table has in-frame clones only and misses some. The sample consists of around 180,000 clones, 88% of them appearing once. The starting material was peripheral blood, obtained 28 days after the second AZD1222 dose. Receptors originate from an adult who received the AZD1222 COVID-19 vaccine. CDR3s include the opening cysteine and the closing phenylalanine or tryptophan. D genes are given only for firm matches. Expanded clones get a size class; other rows say once, few or many, or leave the size out.

V gene,D gene,J gene,clone size,CDR3 protein,CDR3 DNA
TRBV28,.,TRBJ2-2,.,CASSYITGTGELFF,TGTGCCAGCAGTTATATCACGGGCACCGGGGAGCTGTTTTTT
TRBV27,TRBD2,TRBJ2-7,.,CASSKKGLASYEQYF,TGTGCCAGCAGTAAAAAGGGACTAGCCTCCTACGAGCAGTACTTC
TRBV2,TRBD1,TRBJ1-1,.,CASRLTGGTEAFF,TGTGCCAGCAGATTGACAGGGGGCACTGAAGCTTTCTTT
TRBV18,TRBD1,TRBJ2-5,.,CASSPRTGTQETQYF,TGTGCCAGCTCACCCCGGACAGGGACCCAAGAGACCCAGTACTTC
TRBV7-3,TRBD1,TRBJ1-2,.,CASSPSGTALGYTF,TGTGCCAGCAGCCCGTCCGGGACAGCGCTCGGCTACACCTTC
TRBV3-1/TRBV3-2,TRBD1,TRBJ2-2,few,CASSPRDRGQSGELFF,TGTGCCAGCAGCCCCCGGGACAGGGGACAGAGCGGGGAGCTGTTTTTT
TRBV7-9,.,TRBJ2-7,.,CASSPPAGYEQYF,TGTGCCAGCAGCCCCCCGGCAGGCTACGAGCAGTACTTC
TRBV6-1,.,TRBJ2-7,.,CASSEQGGSNEQYF,TGTGCCAGCAGTGAACAGGGGGGATCGAACGAGCAGTACTTC
TRBV9,TRBD2,TRBJ2-5,.,CASSVGTGGPQETQYF,TGTGCCAGCAGCGTAGGGACGGGAGGGCCCCAAGAGACCCAGTACTTC
TRBV7-2,.,TRBJ1-2,few,CASSFYGRRDGYTF,TGTGCCAGCAGCTTTTACGGCCGGAGGGATGGCTACACCTTC
TRBV28,TRBD1,TRBJ2-7,.,CASSIAARGTGGQYF,TGTGCCAGCAGTATCGCGGCGCGAGGGACAGGTGGGCAGTACTTC
TRBV7-9,.,TRBJ1-4,.,CASSFSAGGNEKLFF,TGTGCCAGCAGCTTTTCTGCGGGAGGGAATGAAAAACTGTTTTTT
TRBV6-5,.,TRBJ1-5,.,CASSSTPGVGNQPQHF,TGTGCCAGCAGTTCCACCCCGGGGGTTGGCAATCAGCCCCAGCATTTT
TRBV19,.,TRBJ2-7,once,CASSMGPGQAYEQYF,TGTGCCAGTAGTATGGGGCCGGGTCAGGCCTACGAGCAGTACTTC
TRBV7-2,TRBD2,TRBJ2-3,.,CASSPPGLDLVAQYF,TGTGCCAGCAGCCCCCCGGGACTAGACTTAGTGGCGCAGTATTTT
TRBV30,.,TRBJ2-7,.,CAWRTGPGDYEQYF,TGTGCCTGGAGAACAGGGCCTGGGGACTACGAGCAGTACTTC
TRBV7-2,.,TRBJ2-2,.,CASSSPGLGTGELFF,TGTGCCAGCAGCTCACCGGGACTTGGGACCGGGGAGCTGTTTTTT
TRBV5-4,TRBD1,TRBJ1-2,.,CASSLGRGTAVPGYTF,TGTGCCAGCAGCTTAGGTAGGGGGACAGCGGTCCCGGGCTACACCTTC
TRBV28,TRBD1,TRBJ1-4,.,CASRTGGDEKLFF,TGTGCCAGCAGGACAGGGGGCGATGAAAAACTGTTTTTT
TRBV3-1/TRBV3-2,.,TRBJ1-2,.,CASSQSGTHVNYGYTF,TGTGCCAGCAGCCAATCCGGGACTCACGTTAACTATGGCTACACCTTC
TRBV6-2/TRBV6-3,.,TRBJ1-1,once,CASSYSWGPEAFF,TGTGCCAGCAGTTACTCGTGGGGCCCTGAAGCTTTCTTT
TRBV10-3,.,TRBJ1-2,once,CAISRGDYGYTF,TGTGCCATTTCTCGAGGGGACTATGGCTACACCTTC
TRBV28,.,TRBJ2-3,.,CASSPEPTDTQYF,TGTGCCAGCAGTCCGGAACCCACAGATACGCAGTATTTT
TRBV28,.,TRBJ1-5,.,CASSFPGRGYSNQPQHF,TGTGCCAGCAGTTTCCCGGGGAGAGGTTATAGCAATCAGCCCCAGCATTTT
TRBV5-1,TRBD2,TRBJ2-1,.,CASSLVVRASGIGDEQFF,TGCGCCAGCAGCCTCGTGGTCCGGGCTAGCGGGATAGGTGATGAGCAGTTCTTC
TRBV12-3/TRBV12-4,.,TRBJ2-7,.,CASSLGYEQYF,TGTGCCAGCAGTTTAGGGTACGAGCAGTACTTC
TRBV5-6,.,TRBJ1-2,.,CASSPGDGYTF,TGTGCCAGCAGCCCGGGGGATGGCTACACCTTC
TRBV4-2,.,TRBJ1-1,.,CASQPRGSSENTEAFF,TGTGCCAGCCAACCCAGAGGAAGTAGCGAGAACACTGAAGCTTTCTTT
TRBV30,.,TRBJ1-1,.,CAWTRQAGTEAFF,TGTGCCTGGACCCGGCAGGCGGGGACTGAAGCTTTCTTT
TRBV7-2,.,TRBJ1-2,.,CASSSGATGYGGYTF,TGTGCCAGCAGCTCCGGAGCTACAGGGTATGGTGGCTACACCTTC